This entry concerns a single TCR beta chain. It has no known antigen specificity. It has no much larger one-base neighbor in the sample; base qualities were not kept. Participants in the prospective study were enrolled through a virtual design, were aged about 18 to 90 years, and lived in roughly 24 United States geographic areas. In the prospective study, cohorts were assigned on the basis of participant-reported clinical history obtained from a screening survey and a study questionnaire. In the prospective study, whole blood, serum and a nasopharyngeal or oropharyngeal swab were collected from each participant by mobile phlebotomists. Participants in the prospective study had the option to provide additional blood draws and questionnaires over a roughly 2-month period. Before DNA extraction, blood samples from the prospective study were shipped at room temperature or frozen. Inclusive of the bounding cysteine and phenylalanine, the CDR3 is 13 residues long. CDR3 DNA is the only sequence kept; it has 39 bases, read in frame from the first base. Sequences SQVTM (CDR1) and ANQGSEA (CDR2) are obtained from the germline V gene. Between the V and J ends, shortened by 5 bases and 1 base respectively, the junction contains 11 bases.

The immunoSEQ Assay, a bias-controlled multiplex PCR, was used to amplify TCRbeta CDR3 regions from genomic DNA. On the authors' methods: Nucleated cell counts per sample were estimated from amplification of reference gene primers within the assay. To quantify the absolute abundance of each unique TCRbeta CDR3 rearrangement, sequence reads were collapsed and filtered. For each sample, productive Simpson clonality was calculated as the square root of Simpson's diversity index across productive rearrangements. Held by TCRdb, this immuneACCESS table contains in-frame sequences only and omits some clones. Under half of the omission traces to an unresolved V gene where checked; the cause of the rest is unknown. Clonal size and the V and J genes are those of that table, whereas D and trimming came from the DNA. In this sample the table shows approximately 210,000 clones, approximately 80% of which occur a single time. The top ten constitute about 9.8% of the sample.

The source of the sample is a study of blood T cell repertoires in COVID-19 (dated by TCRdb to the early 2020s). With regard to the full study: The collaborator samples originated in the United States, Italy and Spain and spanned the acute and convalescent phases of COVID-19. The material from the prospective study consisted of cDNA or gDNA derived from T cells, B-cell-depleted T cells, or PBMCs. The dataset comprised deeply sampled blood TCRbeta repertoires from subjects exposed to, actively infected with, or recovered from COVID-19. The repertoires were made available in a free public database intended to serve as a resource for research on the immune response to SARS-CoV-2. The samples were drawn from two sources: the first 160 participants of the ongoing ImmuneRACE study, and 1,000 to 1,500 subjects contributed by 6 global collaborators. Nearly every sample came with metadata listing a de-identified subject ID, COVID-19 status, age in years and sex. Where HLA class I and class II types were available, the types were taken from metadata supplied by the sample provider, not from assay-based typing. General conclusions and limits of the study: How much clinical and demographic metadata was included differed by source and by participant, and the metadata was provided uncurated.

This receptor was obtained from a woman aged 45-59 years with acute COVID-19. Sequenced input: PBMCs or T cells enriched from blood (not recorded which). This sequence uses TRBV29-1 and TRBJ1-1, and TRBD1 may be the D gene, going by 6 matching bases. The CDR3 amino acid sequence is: CSVSRGGNTEAFF. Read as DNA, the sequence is TGCAGCGTTTCAAGGGGGGGGAACACTGAAGCTTTCTTT.